This TCR beta chain was sequenced during a study of CD8+CD57+ T cells in acquired aplastic anemia. The TCR beta profiling, which covered VDJ combination and CDR3 sequence, was carried out using genomic DNA as the template. One entry per CDR3 protein, called by TCRdb with MiXCR from the reads. The sample contains 200,000 to 250,000 distinct CDR3 sequences, around 49% of which appear only once. For sequencing, patients were chosen who had shown expansion of CD8+CD57+ cells by flow cytometry. The germline V gene has CDR1 SNHLY and CDR2 FYNNEI. This CDR3 region has 13 residues. Trimming removed 4 bases from V and 0 bases from J, with 4 bases in between. Study findings and constraints: Patient and control CD8+ Simpson's diversity was not significantly different.

Remarks on this clonotype: What it recognizes is unknown.

The chain has TRBV2 and TRBJ1-5; D remains unclear. The material sequenced was sorted CD4+, CD8+, or CD8+CD57+ T cells (not recorded which) from PBMCs. This receptor was taken from a human donor with aplastic anemia. In DNA form, the CDR3 reads TGTGCCAGCAGTGGTGATAGCAATCAGCCCCAGCATTTT. Translation: CASSGDSNQPQHF.